The 22 T cell receptor beta chains in this list originate from one sample, sequenced in a study of cytomegalovirus exposure and HLA in healthy donors. Amplification used 60 Vbeta primers and 13 Jbeta primers. Sequencing used immunoSEQ multiplex PCR; TCRdb keeps in-frame clones, though not all of them. The data hold approximately 160,000 clones, with around 80% observed a single time. The specimen was PBMCs. These receptors were taken from a woman aged 40 to 55 in good health and CMV-seropositive.

This clone was recorded a few times. The chain carries TRBV7-2 and TRBJ1-2, with D possibly being TRBD1 (5 bases). This CDR3 contains 12 residues. CDR1 and CDR2 from the germline V gene are SGHTA and FQGNSA. The V and J ends lost 5 bases and 7 bases respectively, with 11 bases between them. The CDR3 region is CASSAERGGYTF. The CDR3 bases are TGTGCCAGCAGCGCCGAAAGGGGTGGCTACACCTTC.

The DNA for the CDR3 is TGTGCCAGTAGTATGGTCGGGAACAGGGATGGATATCAGCCCCAGCATTTT. It yields the protein CASSMVGNRDGYQPQHF. The chain has TRBV19 and TRBJ1-5, with a tentative D call TRBD1 (6 bases). V was clipped by 3 bases and J by 5 bases, with 20 bases between them. CDR3 length equals 17 residues. Germline CDR1 LNHDA, CDR2 SQIVND (reference sequence).

The chain joins TRBV5-1 to TRBJ2-7; no reliable D call. V was clipped by 2 bases and J by 2 bases, with 8 bases between them. The CDR3 loop spans 13 amino acids. Germline CDR1 SGHRS, CDR2 YFSETQ. CDR3 region: CASSFDKTYEQYF. As DNA, the CDR3 is TGCGCCAGCAGCTTCGACAAAACCTACGAGCAGTACTTC.

This chain joins TRBV4-2 and TRBJ1-1, with D tentatively TRBD1 (6 bases). This CDR3 comprises 15 residues. Germline values: CDR1 LGHNA, CDR2 YNFKEQ. Between the trimmed V and J ends, which lost 0 bases and 5 bases, there was a span of 13 bases. The CDR3 is CASSQETRGRTEAFF. CDR3 coding DNA: TGTGCCAGCAGCCAAGAGACCAGGGGCCGGACTGAAGCTTTCTTT.

CDR3 coding DNA: TGTGCCAGCAGTTTTCTGGTCCGGGGGGACAGCAATCAGCCCCAGCATTTT. It yields the protein CASSFLVRGDSNQPQHF. The J gene is TRBJ1-5, the V gene TRBV28, with a weak D call TRBD1 (5 bases). CDR1 and CDR2 from the germline V gene are MDHEN and SYDVKM. The V gene lost 3 bases and the J gene lost 1 base, with 16 bases spanning the gap. The CDR3 is 17 residues long.

This clone was detected a few times. This chain links TRBV19 with TRBJ2-2, with TRBD1 matching over 7 bases. J lost 4 bases, V lost 7 bases, and 9 bases had no gene match. CDR1 LNHDA and CDR2 SQIVND come from the germline V gene (reference sequence). The length of the CDR3 is 15 residues. The CDR3 is CASNPQGVGTGELFF. CDR3 DNA: TGTGCCAGTAATCCTCAGGGGGTTGGCACCGGGGAGCTGTTTTTT.

The gene calls are TRBV28 and TRBJ1-2, with a weak D call TRBD1 (6 bases). The V gene lost 2 bases and the J gene lost 2 bases, with 9 bases spanning the gap. CDR3 length equals 14 residues. CDR1 is MDHEN, CDR2 SYDVKM, per germline. The DNA of the CDR3 is TGTGCCAGCAGTTTAGCAACAGGGAACTATGGCTACACCTTC. Its protein is CASSLATGNYGYTF.

This clone counts as medium-sized. This rearrangement joins TRBV19 to TRBJ2-2; D remains ambiguous. Looked up from germline, CDR1 is LNHDA and CDR2 is SQIVND (reference sequence). V lost 0 bases and J lost 4, with 6 bases in between. This CDR3 spans 14 amino acids. This CDR3 reads CASSIDLSTGELFF. The CDR3 DNA is TGTGCCAGTAGTATAGACTTATCCACCGGGGAGCTGTTTTTT.

In its sample, this clone was seen once. A junction boundary mismatches the germline segment, possibly from a read error. J is TRBJ1-2 and V is TRBV2; tentatively, D is TRBD1 (5 bases). CDR3 length equals 13 residues. Germline assignment: CDR1 SNHLY and CDR2 FYNNEI. The chain's CDR3 is CASREGAAYGYTF. CDR3 bases: TGTGCCAGCAGGGAAGGGGCCGCCTATGGCTACACCTTC.

The CDR3 DNA reads as TGCAGCGTTCAGGGATCATTGGCTGAAGCTTTCTTT. It yields the protein CSVQGSLAEAFF. The V and J genes are TRBV29-1 and TRBJ1-1; possibly TRBD1 for D (5 bases). The germline V gene encodes CDR1 SQVTM and CDR2 ANQGSEA. This CDR3 has 12 amino acids. The ends were cut back, 5 bases at V and 6 bases at J, with 13 bases in the middle.

The table lists this clone with a few counts. The chain is built from TRBV13 and TRBJ2-5; D is possibly TRBD2 (5 bases). The CDR3 is 16 residues long. Germline V lookup: CDR1 PRHDT, CDR2 FYEKMQ (reference sequence). V shed 4 bases and J shed 4 bases, with 19 bases lying between them. This CDR3 is CASSSFNWGDGETQYF. The CDR3 bases are TGTGCCAGCAGCTCCTTTAACTGGGGAGACGGAGAGACCCAGTACTTC.

The gene calls are TRBV19 and TRBJ1-2, with D tentatively TRBD1 (5 bases). Germline V gives CDR1 LNHDA, CDR2 SQIVND (reference sequence). The CDR3 totals 15 residues. V dropped 4 bases and J dropped 0 bases, with 12 bases sitting between them. The DNA for the CDR3 is TGTGCCAGTAGTACCTCGACAGCGACTAACTATGGCTACACCTTC. This sequence encodes CASSTSTATNYGYTF. Full variable domain (missing parts from reference TRBV19 and TRBJ1-2): DGGITQSPKYLFRKEGQNVTLSCEQNLNHDAMYWYRQDPGQGLRLIYYSQIVNDFQKGDIAEGYSVSREKKESFPLTVTSAQKNPTAFYLCASSTSTATNYGYTFGSGTRLTVV.

The chain combines TRBV9 with TRBJ2-7, with 8 bases identical to TRBD1. The junction had 3 bases not matched to a gene; V was cut back by 2 bases and J by 5 bases. CDR3 length equals 13 residues. CDR1 SGDLS and CDR2 YYNGEE come from the germline V gene. For the CDR3, the DNA is TGTGCCAGCAGCGTGGGACAGGCCCACGAGCAGTACTTC. Translation: CASSVGQAHEQYF.

CDR3 nucleotides: TGTGCCAGCCAGACAGCATTCGACGAGCAGTACTTC. This sequence encodes CASQTAFDEQYF. This chain uses TRBV2 with TRBJ2-7; a possible D gene is TRBD1 (5 bases). Per germline, CDR1 SNHLY and CDR2 FYNNEI. This CDR3 region has 12 residues. Trimming left V 8 bases short and J 5 bases short, with 13 bases between.

The J gene is TRBJ1-2, the V gene TRBV6-1; 8 bases align to TRBD1. The V gene's germline CDR1 is MNHNS and CDR2 SASEGT. The ends lost 4 bases at V and 4 bases at J; junction bases unmatched: 17. CDR3 length: 18 amino acids. CDR3 region: CASSAAGLGQEKRYGYTF. CDR3 sequence (DNA): TGTGCCAGCAGTGCCGCCGGGTTGGGACAGGAAAAACGCTATGGCTACACCTTC.

J is TRBJ2-6 and V is TRBV7-2; D remains ambiguous. Germline V gives CDR1 SGHTA, CDR2 FQGNSA. V lost 4 bases, J lost 2 bases, and 6 bases lay in between. The CDR3 extends over 14 amino acids. The CDR3 protein is CASSSSTGANVLTF. CDR3 nucleotide sequence: TGTGCCAGCAGCTCGTCTACTGGGGCCAACGTCCTGACTTTC.

The chain recombines TRBV19 with TRBJ2-7, with D tentatively TRBD1 (5 bases). In germline, CDR1 is LNHDA, CDR2 SQIVND (reference sequence). This CDR3 is 15 amino acids long. The ends were cut back, 1 base at V and 3 bases at J, with 13 bases in the middle. CDR3 in DNA: TGTGCCAGTAGTATAGCCTTCGACAGTTTCTACGAGCAGTACTTC. It is translated as CASSIAFDSFYEQYF. The variable domain in full, with the rest retrieved from reference TRBV19 and TRBJ2-7, is DGGITQSPKYLFRKEGQNVTLSCEQNLNHDAMYWYRQDPGQGLRLIYYSQIVNDFQKGDIAEGYSVSREKKESFPLTVTSAQKNPTAFYLCASSIAFDSFYEQYFGPGTRLTVT.

V is TRBV30 and J is TRBJ1-1, with D unresolved. Trimming shortened V by 3 bases and J by 8 bases, and 13 bases separated the two germline ends. The CDR3 is 12 amino acids. Germline V gene lookup returns CDR1 GTSNPN and CDR2 SVGIG (reference sequence). CDR3 protein: CAWRDDFFEAFF. CDR3 nucleotides: TGTGCCTGGAGGGATGACTTTTTCGAAGCTTTCTTT.

CDR3 DNA sequence: TGTGCCAGCAGCGCCTCTCACCCGGGGAGAGCAACTAATGAAAAACTGTTTTTT. Protein sequence: CASSASHPGRATNEKLFF. The chain links TRBV27 to TRBJ1-4; no clear D. CDR1 and CDR2 (germline): MNHEY, SMNVEV (reference sequence). V lost 6 bases and J 0 bases, leaving 20 bases between the germline ends. CDR3 size: 18 residues.

V is TRBV18 and J is TRBJ1-1; TRBD1 matches 7 bases. This CDR3 spans 15 amino acids. Germline V gene lookup returns CDR1 KGHSH and CDR2 LQKENI. V lost 6 bases to trimming and J lost 1 base; unmatched junction nucleotides: 8. The CDR3 sequence is CASSEGGGRNTEAFF. The CDR3 coding sequence is TGTGCCAGCTCCGAAGGGGGCGGTCGGAACACTGAAGCTTTCTTT.

The chain is built from TRBV27 and TRBJ1-5, with D possibly matching TRBD1 (5 bases). CDR3 size: 13 residues. From germline, CDR1 is MNHEY and CDR2 SMNVEV (reference sequence). V was pared by 5 bases and J by 3 bases, with 8 bases between. The CDR3 DNA is TGTGCCAGCAGTATGGGACTCAATCAGCCCCAGCATTTT. Translation: CASSMGLNQPQHF.

The chain joins TRBV7-7 to TRBJ2-2, with TRBD1 matching 8 bases. Germline CDR1 and CDR2: SSHAT and FNYEAQ (reference sequence). The V segment lost 5 bases and the J segment 6 bases; nucleotides outside the gene matches: 8. The CDR3 spans 15 residues. Written as DNA, the CDR3 is TGTGCCAGCAGCCCCTTAGGGACAGGTCCCGGGGAGCTGTTTTTT. This gives the protein CASSPLGTGPGELFF. Drawing the rest from reference TRBV7-7 and TRBJ2-2, the complete variable domain is GAGVSQSPRYKVTKRGQDVTLRCDPISSHATLYWYQQALGQGPEFLTYFNYEAQPDKSGLPSDRFSAERPEGSISTLTIQRTEQRDSAMYRCASSPLGTGPGELFFGEGSRLTVL.